This T cell receptor (beta chain) was recovered during a study of shared clonotypes between healthy human individuals. Study-level results: Donor clonotype sharing was expected to depend on sequencing depth.

Comment on this clone: Its specificity is not known.

Sequencing was performed with immunoSEQ multiplex PCR; in TCRdb, only in-frame clones are kept and a portion is missing. This table has some 1,400,000 clones, approximately 96% appearing once. Germline CDR1 is KGHSH and CDR2 is LQKENI. Trimming removed 5 bases from V and 5 bases from J, with 10 bases in between. The CDR3 covers 12 residues. The specimen was naive CD4+ T cells sorted from blood. Subset reported: CD45RA+ positively selected. The receptor was isolated from a man aged 25 to 40 in good health. The chain couples TRBV18 to TRBJ2-7, with a weak D call TRBD2 (6 bases). The CDR3 protein is CASSGTGDEQYF. The CDR3 coding sequence is TGTGCCAGCTCAGGAACGGGAGACGAGCAGTACTTC.